This paragraph reports one T cell receptor beta chain. The antigen remains unidentified. The data stem from a study of T cell responses to AZD1222 COVID-19 vaccine. General study findings and limits: Mostly white British, mostly female donors; authors suggested clonal diversity may be underestimated. Recipients of two AZD1222 doses showed rising Spike-specific TCR breadth and depth.

CDR1 is SGHAT, CDR2 FQNNGV, per germline. V lost 5 bases, J lost 5 bases, and 7 bases stayed unmatched. The CDR3 is 15 residues long. Some clones are missing from TCRdb's copy, which holds only in-frame ones; the method was immunoSEQ multiplex PCR. The sample yields 150,000 to 200,000 clones, 80% to 95% seen once. The chain employs TRBV11-2 and TRBJ2-5; the match to TRBD1 covers 11 bases. Sample: peripheral blood, taken on day 0 of AZD1222 vaccination. The sequence was obtained from an adult in good health. The CDR3 region has the DNA TGTGCCAGCAGCCCGGACAGGGGGCCTGATGAGACCCAGTACTTC. It translates to CASSPDRGPDETQYF.